The entry below gives a single T cell receptor (beta chain) sequence along with its context. This clonotype was found many times. Its cognate antigen has yet to be identified. Base qualities are not provided; no much larger clone lies one nucleotide away. This entry is derived from a study of early T cells in non-severe SARS-CoV-2 infection (dated by TCRdb to about 2021). As for the study more broadly: TCR sequencing used bulk RNA from unsorted whole blood, so alpha and beta chains could not be paired.

Set within a cohort of healthcare workers in London, UK, this nested case-control study involved weekly PCR testing of nasopharyngeal swabs along with blood sampling. Healthcare workers were recruited between 23 and 31 March 2020, during the week of the UK lockdown, and were followed weekly for up to roughly 16 weeks. The full study reports these points: VDJdb matching was skewed toward anti-spike CD8 responses and likely underestimated virus-specific expansions, missing private and CD4 specificities.

Sequences LGHNA (CDR1) and YNFKEQ (CDR2) are obtained from the germline V gene. Inclusive of the bounding cysteine and phenylalanine, the CDR3 is 14 residues long. Just the 42-base CDR3 DNA is kept, in frame starting at base 1. V is clipped by 4 bases and J by 5 bases, and the sequence between their germline boundaries is 13 bases long. The library relied on 5' RACE. Sequencing took place on a NextSeq 500. Unique molecular identifiers were attached to individual cDNA molecules in the TCR library protocol so that sequencing error and PCR bias could be corrected. Sequencing covered both TCR alpha and beta chains, and within each sample the abundances of alpha and beta sequences were tightly co-correlated. For the original study's pipeline: Decombinator V4 was used to annotate the V gene, J gene and CDR3 of the TCR sequences. TCRs were defined as expanded if a significant change between any two time points was detected under a Poisson model with p below 0.0001. Abundances of TCRs were expressed as counts per million after normalisation to the total number of TCRs sequenced in each sample. TRAV1-2 paired with TRAJ12, TRAJ20 or TRAJ33 defined MAIT TCRs, while TRAV10 paired with TRAJ18 defined iNKT TCRs. VDJdb, accessed 1 November 2021, was searched for CMV, EBV and SARS-CoV-2 annotated TCRs, excluding TCRs annotated for multiple antigens. TCRdb redid the processing of the public reads, applying fastp at Q25 and MiXCR, and retained in-frame beta chains. Rows with one shared CDR3 protein collapse into an entry with the most common genes and DNA. For this entry, the V and J calls and clone size follow TCRdb and not the study's own pipeline. This sample is represented by tens of thousands of distinct CDR3 sequences; around an eighth of them were singletons. The biggest ten clones account for about 5% of the sample.

The sample taken for sequencing was whole blood. The chain was built from TRBV4-2 and TRBJ2-3, with the D gene not confidently named. The TCR was taken from an adult who was a healthcare worker with PCR-confirmed SARS-CoV-2 infection or an uninfected control (not recorded which). The CDR3: CASSPTSWRDTQYF. The nucleotide sequence reads as follows: TGTGCCAGCAGCCCAACTTCGTGGAGAGATACGCAGTATTTT.